One T cell receptor (beta chain) is described in this entry. These data belong to a study of control samples from healthy donors and cancer patients. TCRdb's table, derived via immunoSEQ multiplex PCR, lists solely in-frame clones and lacks some. The table has around 52,000 clones, around 90% seen once. This CDR3 has 15 residues. Trimming took off 3 bases at V and 6 bases at J, with 15 bases between the two ends. Germline lookup yields CDR1 SEHNR and CDR2 FQNEAQ (reference sequence). The rearrangement uses TRBV7-9 and TRBJ1-5; D uncertain. Material for sequencing was PBMCs. This sequence was found in a man aged 25-40 years with colorectal cancer. In nucleotides, the CDR3 is TGTGCCAGCAGCTTCTCGACTGCCGGAGGTCAGCCCCAGCATTTT. Its translation: CASSFSTAGGQPQHF.